Described below is a single T cell receptor beta chain sequence and its context. In germline, CDR1 is SNHLY, CDR2 FYNNEI. The CDR3 loop spans 14 amino acids. The V gene end was trimmed by 6 bases and the J gene end by 4 bases; junction bases not matched to a gene: 5. Under the authors' procedure: How many nucleated cells were present was estimated from reference gene primer amplification. The data were produced by immunoSEQ multiplex PCR, yet TCRdb's version contains in-frame clones alone and is incomplete. V and J calls and clone size come straight from that table; D and trimming were deduced from the DNA. The profile shows 150,000 to 200,000 clones, roughly four fifths of them singletons. This sample is part of a study of blood T cell repertoires in COVID-19. Recruits, aged roughly 18 to 90 years, lived in approximately 26 US areas. Symptom resolution, clearance, or two negative PCRs marked the recovered donors of Cohort 3.

The receptor was derived from a man in his fifties who had recovered from COVID-19. The chain couples TRBV2 to TRBJ1-5; 8 bases align to TRBD1. The specimen was PBMCs or T cells enriched from blood (not recorded which). DNA for the CDR3: TGTGCCAGCAGCGCAGGGGGCGCGAATCAGCCCCAGCATTTT. Encoded protein: CASSAGGANQPQHF.